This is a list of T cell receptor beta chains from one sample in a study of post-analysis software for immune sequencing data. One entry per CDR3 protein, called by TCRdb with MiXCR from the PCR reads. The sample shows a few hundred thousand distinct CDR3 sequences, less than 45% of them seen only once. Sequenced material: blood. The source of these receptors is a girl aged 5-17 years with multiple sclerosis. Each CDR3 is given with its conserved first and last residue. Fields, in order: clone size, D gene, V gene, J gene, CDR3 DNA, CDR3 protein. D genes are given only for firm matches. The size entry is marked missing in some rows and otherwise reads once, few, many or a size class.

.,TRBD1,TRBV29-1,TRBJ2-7,TGCAGCGTTCTCGGGACAGGGGGCGCAAATTTCGAGCAGTACTTC,CSVLGTGGANFEQYF
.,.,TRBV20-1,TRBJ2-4,TGCAGTGCTAGGCCCAGCGGAAACCATAGAGGGTACTTC,CSARPSGNHRGYF
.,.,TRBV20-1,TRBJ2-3,TGCAGTGCCTCGGATGGTTCGCAGTATTTT,CSASDGSQYF
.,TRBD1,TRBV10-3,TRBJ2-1,TGTGCCATCAGTGCCCCGGGACAGGGGGAAGATGAGCAGTTCTTC,CAISAPGQGEDEQFF
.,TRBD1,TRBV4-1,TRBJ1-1,TGCGCCAGCAGCCAGGCCGACAGGGCTACTGAAGCTTTCTTT,CASSQADRATEAFF
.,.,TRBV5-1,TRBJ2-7,TGCGCCAGCAGCTTGGCGGTGGGAACCTACGAGCAGTACTTC,CASSLAVGTYEQYF
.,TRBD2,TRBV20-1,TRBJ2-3,TGCAGTGCTCGGCTAGCGGGAGCAGAGCAGGAAGATACGCAGTATTTT,CSARLAGAEQEDTQYF
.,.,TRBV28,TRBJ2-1,TGTGCCAGCAGTCGAGCGGAAGTGTCCTACAATGAGCAGTTCTTC,CASSRAEVSYNEQFF
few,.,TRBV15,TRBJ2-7,TGTGCCATCAGCAAGGCCCAAGGGGCGGAGCTCTACGAGCAGTACTTC,CAISKAQGAELYEQYF
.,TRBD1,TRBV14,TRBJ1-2,TGTGCCAGCAGCCAAGATCTGACAGGGCTCTACACCTTC,CASSQDLTGLYTF
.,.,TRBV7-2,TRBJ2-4,TGTGCCAGCAGCTTAGCGCGTCAGTCAGTAGCCAAAAACATTCAGTACTTC,CASSLARQSVAKNIQYF
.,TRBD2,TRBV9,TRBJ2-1,TGTGCCAGCGCGAGCGGTAGCGGGGGGCAGGTCGGGTACAATGAGCAGTTCTTC,CASASGSGGQVGYNEQFF
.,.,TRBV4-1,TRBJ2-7,TGCGCCAGCAGCCAAGAGGGACCGCCAAAAAGTCTCTACGAGCAGTACTTC,CASSQEGPPKSLYEQYF
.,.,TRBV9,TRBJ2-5,TGTGCCAGCAGCGCCTCTGCGACCGTAGAGACCCAGTACTTC,CASSASATVETQYF
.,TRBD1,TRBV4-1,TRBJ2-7,TGCGCCAGCAGCGGCGGGACAGGGGACTCCTACGAGCAGTACTTC,CASSGGTGDSYEQYF
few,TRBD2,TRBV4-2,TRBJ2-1,TGTGCCAGCAGCCAAGATGGACTAGCGCGGGGGAATGAGCAGTTCTTC,CASSQDGLARGNEQFF
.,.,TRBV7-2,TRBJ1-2,TGTGCCAGCAGCTCAAGAACAGAAAACTATGGCTACACCTTC,CASSSRTENYGYTF
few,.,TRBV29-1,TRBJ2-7,TGCAGCGCCCGAGTCACCGCCTCCTACGAGCAGTACTTC,CSARVTASYEQYF
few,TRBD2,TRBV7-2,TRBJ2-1,TGTGCCAGCAGCTTGAGGACTAGCGGGCTGGGCCATGAGCAGTTCTTC,CASSLRTSGLGHEQFF
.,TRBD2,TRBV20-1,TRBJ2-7,TGCAGTGCTGGAAGAAGCGGGGCGGGCTACGAGCAGTACTTC,CSAGRSGAGYEQYF
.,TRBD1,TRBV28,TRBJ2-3,TGTGCCAGCAGTTCCGGGACAGGGGATTTGAATACGCAGTATTTT,CASSSGTGDLNTQYF
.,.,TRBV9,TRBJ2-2,TGTGCCAGCAGTTTTCAGAACGCCGGGGAGCTGTTTTTT,CASSFQNAGELFF
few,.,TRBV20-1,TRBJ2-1,TGCAGTGCAACGAGGGGGGGAAATGAGCAGTTCTTC,CSATRGGNEQFF
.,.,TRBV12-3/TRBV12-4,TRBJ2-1,TGTGCCAGCACCGAGTATAATGAGCAGTTCTTC,CASTEYNEQFF
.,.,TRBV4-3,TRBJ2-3,TGCGCCAGCAGCCAAGAGGCTCAACCGTTCGCAGATACGCAGTATTTT,CASSQEAQPFADTQYF
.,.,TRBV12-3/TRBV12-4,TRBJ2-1,TGTGCCAGCTCGATAATTGGAGGGACAGACGCCTACAATGAGCAGTTCTTC,CASSIIGGTDAYNEQFF
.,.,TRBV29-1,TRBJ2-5,TGCAGCGTTGAAGATATTGGGCAGGCCAAGACCGGGGCCCAGTACTTC,CSVEDIGQAKTGAQYF
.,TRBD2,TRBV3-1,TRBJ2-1,TGTGCCAGCAGCCCGGCGGGAGGGCCGGGCAATGAGCAGTTCTTC,CASSPAGGPGNEQFF
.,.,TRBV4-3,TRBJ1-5,TGCGCCAGCAGCCAAGAGTTTGGGGTTCAGCCCCAGCATTTT,CASSQEFGVQPQHF
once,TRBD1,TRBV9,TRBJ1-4,TGTGCCAGCAGCCCCTCGACAGGGGAGGGGGAAAAACTGTTTTTT,CASSPSTGEGEKLFF
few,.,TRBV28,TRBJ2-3,TGTGCCAGCCGAACAACAGATACGCAGTATTTT,CASRTTDTQYF
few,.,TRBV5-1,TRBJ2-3,TGCGCCAGCAGCCACGCCGCCCCAGATACGCAGTATTTT,CASSHAAPDTQYF
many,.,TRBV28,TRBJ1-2,TGTGCCAGCAGTTCCGGACAAAACTATGGCTACACCTTC,CASSSGQNYGYTF
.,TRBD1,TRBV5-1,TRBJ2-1,TGCGCCAGCAGCTTGCAGGGGGAGCACAATGAGCAGTTCTTC,CASSLQGEHNEQFF
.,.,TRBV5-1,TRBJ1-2,TGCGCCAGCAGCTTGGAATTGTCGGACTATGGCTACACCTTC,CASSLELSDYGYTF
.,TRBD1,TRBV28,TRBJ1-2,TGTGCCAGCAGTCGGGAACAGGGGGTGCACTATGGCTACACCTTC,CASSREQGVHYGYTF
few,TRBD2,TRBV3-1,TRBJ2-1,TGTGCCAGCAGCCAAGATCTGATAGCGGGATGGAATGAGCAGTTCTTC,CASSQDLIAGWNEQFF
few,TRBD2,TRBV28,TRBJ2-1,TGTGCCAGCAGTCAAGCGGGAGCGGCCAATGAGCAGTTCTTC,CASSQAGAANEQFF
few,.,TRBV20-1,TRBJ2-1,TGCAGTCCTAAAATCCCTTTAGCGCTTTTTAGCAATGAGCAGTTCTTC,CSPKIPLALFSNEQFF
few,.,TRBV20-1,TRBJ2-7,TGCAGTGCTAGGCCCGCGGCGCTAGCGAACGAGCAGTACTTC,CSARPAALANEQYF
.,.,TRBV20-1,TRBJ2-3,TGCCGGGGGTGGAGCGGCAGCACAGATACGCAGTATTTT,CRGWSGSTDTQYF
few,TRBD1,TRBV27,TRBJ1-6,TGTGCCAGCAGAGGGACAGGCTCACCCCTCCACTTT,CASRGTGSPLHF
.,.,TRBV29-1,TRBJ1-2,TGCAGCGTTGCCCGGGGCGGGTATGGCTACACCTTC,CSVARGGYGYTF
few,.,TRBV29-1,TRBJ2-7,TGCAGCGTTGAAGGGGGGGATGCTTACGAGCAGTACTTC,CSVEGGDAYEQYF
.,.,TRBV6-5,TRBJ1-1,TGTGCCAGCAGTTACTCGAAGGTGGAGATGAACACTGAAGCTTTCTTT,CASSYSKVEMNTEAFF
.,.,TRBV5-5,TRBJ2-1,TGTGCCAGCAGTGGGCAGAACAATGAGCAGTTCTTC,CASSGQNNEQFF
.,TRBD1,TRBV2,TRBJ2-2,TGTGCCAGCATGACGGACAGGGTAACGGCCGGGGAGCTGTTTTTT,CASMTDRVTAGELFF
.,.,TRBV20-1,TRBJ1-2,TGCAGTGCTAGAGGCGAACCGACGGAAAACTATGGCTACACCTTC,CSARGEPTENYGYTF
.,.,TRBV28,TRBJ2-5,TGTGCCAGCAGTTCTCCATTGGGCAGGGCCGGTACGGAGACCCAGTACTTC,CASSSPLGRAGTETQYF
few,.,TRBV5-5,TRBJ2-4,TGTGCCAGCAGCTTGGGAGAATCAGACGTTAACGACATTCAGTACTTC,CASSLGESDVNDIQYF
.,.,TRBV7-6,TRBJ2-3,TGTGCCAGCAGCGCGGCTCGCACAGATACGCAGTATTTT,CASSAARTDTQYF
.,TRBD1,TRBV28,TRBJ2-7,TGTGCCAGCACCGTGGGACAGGGATACGAGCAGTACTTC,CASTVGQGYEQYF
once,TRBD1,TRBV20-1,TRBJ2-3,TGCAGTGCTAGCCTACAGGGGCCCACAGATACGCAGTATTTT,CSASLQGPTDTQYF
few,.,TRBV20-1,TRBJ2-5,TGCAGTGCTCGAAAAGAGACCCAGTACTTC,CSARKETQYF